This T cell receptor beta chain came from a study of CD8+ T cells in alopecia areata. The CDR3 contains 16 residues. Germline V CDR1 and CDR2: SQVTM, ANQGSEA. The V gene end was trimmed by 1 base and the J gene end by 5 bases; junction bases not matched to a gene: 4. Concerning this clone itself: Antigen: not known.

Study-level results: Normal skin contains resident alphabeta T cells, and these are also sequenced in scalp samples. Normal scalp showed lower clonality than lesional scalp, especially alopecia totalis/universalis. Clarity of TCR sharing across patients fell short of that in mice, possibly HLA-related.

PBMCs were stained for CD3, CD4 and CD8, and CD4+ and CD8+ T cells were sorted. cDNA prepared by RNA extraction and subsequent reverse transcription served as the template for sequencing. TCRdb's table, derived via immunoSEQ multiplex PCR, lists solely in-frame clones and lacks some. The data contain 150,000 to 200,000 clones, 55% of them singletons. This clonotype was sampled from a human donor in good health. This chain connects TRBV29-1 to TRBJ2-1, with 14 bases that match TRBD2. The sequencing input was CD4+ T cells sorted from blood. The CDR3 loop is CSVEGGTSGSDNEQFF. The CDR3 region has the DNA TGCAGCGTTGAAGGAGGGACTAGCGGGAGCGACAATGAGCAGTTCTTC.